This is a list of T cell receptor beta chains from one sample in a study of T cell responses to AZD1222 COVID-19 vaccine. Profiled with immunoSEQ multiplex PCR; TCRdb holds only in-frame clones, not every one. The data contain around 100,000 clones, 90% of them seen just once; the ten biggest clones take up 1.3%. The source material was peripheral blood, sampled on day 0 of AZD1222 vaccination. Every receptor here comes from an adult in good health. The CDR3 runs from the conserved cysteine through the conserved F or W. The D gene is left open where the match is weak. Clone size, where shown, is once, few, many, or a class for clones that have expanded.

>TRBJ1-2|TRBV12-3/TRBV12-4|once|-
TGTGCCAGCAGTTTCGGGGGGGATGGCTACACCTTC
CASSFGGDGYTF
>TRBJ1-2|TRBV28|-|-
TGTGCCAGCAGTATCCCTCGGAGGGGGGAGGGCTACACCTTC
CASSIPRRGEGYTF
>TRBJ2-2|TRBV5-1|-|-
TGCGCCAGCAGCTCCCCGGCAGGAGTGAACACCGGGGAGCTGTTTTTT
CASSSPAGVNTGELFF
>TRBJ1-5|TRBV19|few|-
TGTGCCACCTCACAGGGTAGGGATCAGCCCCAGCATTTT
CATSQGRDQPQHF
>TRBJ1-2|TRBV10-3|-|-
TGTGCCATCACACGTACTACTTTGGACTATGGCTACACCTTC
CAITRTTLDYGYTF
>TRBJ1-1|TRBV28|-|-
TGTGCCAGCAGTTGGGTGGGGGTGCACACTGAAGCTTTCTTT
CASSWVGVHTEAFF
>TRBJ1-6|TRBV30|-|-
TGTGCCTGGAGTGGTAACTGGGGAGACCCTATCGGTGTTAGGAATTCACCCCTCCACTTT
CAWSGNWGDPIGVRNSPLHF
>TRBJ2-1|TRBV18|-|-
TGTGCCAGCTCACCAATCGGATTCAAGAGTCACAATGAGCAGTTCTTC
CASSPIGFKSHNEQFF
>TRBJ1-5|TRBV29-1|-|-
TGCAGCGCCGCTGGGCAGGGTGGTCAGCCCCAGCATTTT
CSAAGQGGQPQHF
>TRBJ1-2|TRBV24-1|-|-
TGTGCCACCAGTGATTCCCTTCAGAACTATGGCTACACCTTC
CATSDSLQNYGYTF
>TRBJ1-6|TRBV7-2|-|-
TGTGCCAGCAGCTTACAGACGGGTCGGGATTCACCCCTCCACTTT
CASSLQTGRDSPLHF
>TRBJ2-5|TRBV9|-|-
TGTGCCAGCAGCGTAGCTGGGATGCAGACCCAGTACTTC
CASSVAGMQTQYF
>TRBJ2-5|TRBV25-1|-|-
TGTGCCAGCAGTGAGGGGGCGATGGAGGAGACCCAGTACTTC
CASSEGAMEETQYF
>TRBJ2-1|TRBV12-3/TRBV12-4|-|-
TGTGCCAGCAGTTTGGACGGCAACAATGAGCAGTTCTTC
CASSLDGNNEQFF
>TRBJ1-2|TRBV19|-|-
TGTGCCAGCGGACAGATATATGGCTACACCTTC
CASGQIYGYTF
>TRBJ2-3|TRBV9|-|-
TGTGCCAGCAGCGTTGGGCGGGGGCTCACAAGCACAGATACGCAGTATTTT
CASSVGRGLTSTDTQYF
>TRBJ2-3|TRBV11-2|-|TRBD2
TGTGCCAGCAGCTTAGACAGCGGGGGCCGCGGAGATACGCAGTATTTT
CASSLDSGGRGDTQYF
>TRBJ2-3|TRBV7-7|-|-
TGTGCCAGCAGCTTAGGTGGAAGAGAAGCAGATACGCAGTATTTT
CASSLGGREADTQYF
>TRBJ2-7|TRBV2|-|-
TGTGCCGCACGGGATGGCAGGGCGATATACGAGCAGTACTTC
CAARDGRAIYEQYF
>TRBJ2-6|TRBV7-9|once|-
TGTGCCGCGACAACCTCTGGTGCCAACGTCCTGACTTTC
CAATTSGANVLTF